This T cell receptor (beta chain) comes out of a study of OX40 agonist ivuxolimab in advanced cancers. Study-level information: An agonistic human IgG2 monoclonal antibody against OX40 (CD134) was given.

As to this clone: The antigen is undetermined.

The data were produced by immunoSEQ multiplex PCR, yet TCRdb's version contains in-frame clones alone and is incomplete. The sample yields some 80,000 clones, roughly 88% seen once. Unmatched junction bases numbered 2, after V lost 3 bases and J lost 1 base. The CDR3 has 15 amino acids. Germline V gene sequence: CDR1 SNHLY, CDR2 FYNNEI. Study-wide results and limits: Partial responders at 0.1-3.0 mg/kg had among the lowest clonal expansion.

The sequence came from an adult with an advanced solid tumor such as melanoma, head and neck, liver or kidney cancer. V gene TRBV2 combines with J gene TRBJ2-3; 9 positions match TRBD1. The sample was CD4+ or CD8+ T cells sorted from blood, taken in a trial of the OX40 agonist ivuxolimab. CDR3 sequence (DNA): TGTGCCAGCAGTGAGGGGACAGGGCGCACAGATACGCAGTATTTT. It specifies CASSEGTGRTDTQYF.